The table lists the clone carrying this TCR beta chain with a count of one. The data were taken from a study of shared clonotypes between healthy human individuals. Clones were sequenced by immunoSEQ multiplex PCR, and TCRdb holds only the in-frame ones, with some missing. The sample shows some 380,000 clones, approximately 96% of them seen only once. The germline CDR1 and CDR2 sequences are SNHLY and FYNNEI. The CDR3 is made up of 12 amino acids. Trimming cost V 8 bases and J 5 bases, with 12 bases left between them. The V and J genes are TRBV2 and TRBJ2-5; tentatively, D is TRBD2 (6 bases). Sequenced material: memory CD8+ T cells sorted from blood. Subset meaning: CD45RO+ cells pooled with CCR7-negative TemRA cells. The receptor comes from a man aged 25-40 years in good health. CDR3 amino acids: CASVGEVETQYF. In DNA, the CDR3 is TGTGCCAGCGTTGGGGAGGTCGAGACCCAGTACTTC.